The 28 T cell receptor beta chains below all came from one sample that was sequenced in a study of cytomegalovirus exposure and HLA in healthy donors. The method was immunoSEQ multiplex PCR; TCRdb's version includes in-frame clones alone and lacks a portion of them. There are under 140,000 clones in the sample; roughly 90% occur only once, and around 1.8% lies in the top ten. Sequenced: PBMCs. These receptors all come from a woman aged 18-29 years in good health and CMV-seronegative.

V usage is TRBV6-1 and J usage is TRBJ2-7, with a weak D call TRBD1 (5 bases). This CDR3 spans 15 amino acids. With 3 bases removed from V and 3 bases from J, the gap between germline ends came to 15 bases. Germline V gene sequence: CDR1 MNHNS, CDR2 SASEGT. CDR3 sequence (DNA): TGTGCCAGCAGTGATAGTCAGGGAACGAGCTACGAGCAGTACTTC. It is translated as CASSDSQGTSYEQYF.

V gene TRBV9 combines with J gene TRBJ2-7, with D perhaps TRBD2 (6 bases). Per the germline V gene, CDR1 is SGDLS and CDR2 is YYNGEE. CDR3 size: 16 residues. With 0 bases removed from V and 5 bases from J, the gap between germline ends came to 18 bases. The CDR3 loop is CASSVGVAELAHEQYF. The CDR3 DNA reads TGTGCCAGCAGCGTAGGGGTAGCGGAACTGGCCCACGAGCAGTACTTC.

On this clone: An end of the junction differs from the germline gene, which may be a read error. CDR3 nucleotides: TGTGCCAGCAGATTAGACAGGGCCAGAAACACCATATATTTT. It translates to CASRLDRARNTIYF. The V and J genes are TRBV7-9 and TRBJ1-3; 7 nucleotides align to TRBD1. The CDR3 is made up of 14 amino acids. The V gene's germline CDR1 is SEHNR and CDR2 FQNEAQ (reference sequence).

The chain joins TRBV25-1 to TRBJ2-3, with 10 bases lining up with TRBD2. The CDR3 runs to 17 residues. Trimming removed 2 bases from V and 7 bases from J; junction bases left unmatched: 12. Germline V gives CDR1 MGHDK, CDR2 SYGVNS. CDR3 sequence: CASSELGLAGASYTQYF. DNA for the CDR3: TGTGCCAGCAGTGAACTTGGCCTAGCGGGGGCTTCGTATACGCAGTATTTT. Looking up the rest from reference TRBV25-1 and TRBJ2-3 gives the full variable domain: EADIYQTPRYLVIGTGKKITLECSQTMGHDKMYWYQQDPGMELHLIHYSYGVNSTEKGDLSSESTVSRIRTEHFPLTLESARPSHTSQYLCASSELGLAGASYTQYFGPGTRLTVL.

V and J are TRBV28 and TRBJ2-7; 9 bases match TRBD1. The germline V gene has CDR1 MDHEN and CDR2 SYDVKM. The trim removed 2 bases at V and 5 bases at J, leaving 4 bases unmatched. This CDR3 contains 14 residues. CDR3 DNA: TGTGCCAGCAGTTTACTACAGGGGGCCCACGAGCAGTACTTC. Its translation is CASSLLQGAHEQYF.

This chain uses TRBV9 with TRBJ2-1; TRBD1 matches at 7 bases. The germline V gene has CDR1 SGDLS and CDR2 YYNGEE. Losses at the gene ends were 2 bases for V and 7 bases for J; bases not matched to a gene: 3. The CDR3 sequence is 13 residues long. The CDR3 DNA reads as TGTGCCAGCAGCGTCGCACAGGGGAATGAGCAGTTCTTC. This gives the protein CASSVAQGNEQFF.

The chain recombines TRBV4-3 with TRBJ2-3; 11 bases align to TRBD1. Germline assignment: CDR1 LGHNA and CDR2 YSLEER. This CDR3 is built from 20 residues. J lost 0 bases, V lost 0 bases, and 11 bases had no gene match. The DNA for the CDR3 is TGCGCCAGCAGCCAAGAAAAGGTTGGACAGGGGGCCCTAAGCACAGATACGCAGTATTTT. Translated: CASSQEKVGQGALSTDTQYF.

The rearrangement links TRBV27 to TRBJ1-2, with D possibly matching TRBD1 (5 bases). V lost 2 bases and J 3 bases, leaving 10 bases between the germline ends. Per the germline V gene, CDR1 is MNHEY and CDR2 is SMNVEV (reference sequence). The CDR3 is 14 amino acids. The CDR3 protein is CASSLRRGDYGYTF. CDR3 DNA: TGTGCCAGCAGTTTACGACGGGGGGACTATGGCTACACCTTC.

The genes are TRBV10-1 and TRBJ1-1, with D possibly matching TRBD1 (5 bases). The CDR3 is 15 residues long. Germline V CDR1 and CDR2: WNHNN, SYGVQD (reference sequence). V was trimmed by 4 bases and J by 2 bases, leaving 14 bases between them. DNA for the CDR3: TGCGCCAGCAGTGCTGTACGGGACTTAAACACTGAAGCTTTCTTT. This gives the protein CASSAVRDLNTEAFF.

The chain has TRBV7-3 and TRBJ2-1; 9 positions match TRBD1. The germline V gene has CDR1 SGHTA and CDR2 FQGTGA. The V segment lost 5 bases and the J segment 4 bases; nucleotides outside the gene matches: 6. CDR3 size: 15 residues. The chain's CDR3 is CASSTTGGAYNEQFF. The CDR3 DNA follows: TGTGCCAGCAGCACTACAGGGGGCGCTTACAATGAGCAGTTCTTC. The whole variable domain, remainder taken from reference TRBV7-3 and TRBJ2-1, is GAGVSQTPSNKVTEKGKYVELRCDPISGHTALYWYRQSLGQGPEFLIYFQGTGAADDSGLPNDRFFAVRPEGSVSTLKIQRTERGDSAVYLCASSTTGGAYNEQFFGPGTRLTVL.

The chain joins TRBV9 to TRBJ1-6; D call uncertain. V lost 3 bases to trimming and J lost 14 bases, with 12 bases between them. The germline V gene has CDR1 SGDLS and CDR2 YYNGEE. The CDR3 covers 12 residues. The DNA of the CDR3 is TGTGCCAGCAGCGGACTAGGTTGGTCCCTCCACTTT. Amino acid sequence: CASSGLGWSLHF.

The chain joins TRBV5-6 to TRBJ2-5, with D perhaps TRBD1 (5 bases). Germline V CDR1 and CDR2: SGHDT, YYEEEE. The V end lost 3 bases, the J end lost 1 base, and 10 bases lay between the germline ends. The CDR3 runs 14 residues. The CDR3: CASSWAGSQETQYF. The CDR3 DNA is TGTGCCAGCAGCTGGGCAGGGTCCCAAGAGACCCAGTACTTC.

This clone showed up just once. The chain uses TRBV28 and TRBJ1-3; 7 bases agree with TRBD1. V was pared by 7 bases and J by 0 bases, with 9 bases of the junction left unmatched. The CDR3 loop spans 16 amino acids. Per germline, CDR1 MDHEN and CDR2 SYDVKM. CDR3 bases: TGTGCCAGCACCCGACAGGGCCCTTTCTCTGGAAACACCATATATTTT. Amino acid sequence: CASTRQGPFSGNTIYF.

CDR3 protein: CASSRGMDFDTEAFF. CDR3 nucleotides: TGTGCCAGCAGCAGGGGGATGGACTTTGACACTGAAGCTTTCTTT. The chain carries TRBV7-6 and TRBJ1-1, with D possibly being TRBD1 (6 bases). In germline, CDR1 is SGHVS, CDR2 FNYEAQ. V was cut by 5 bases and J by 3 bases, with 16 bases left in between. The CDR3 is 15 amino acids.

In its sample, this clone was seen once. This rearrangement joins TRBV4-3 to TRBJ2-2; weak D call: TRBD1 (5 bases). Germline-derived CDR1 and CDR2 are LGHNA and YSLEER. CDR3 length: 16 amino acids. Between the trimmed V and J ends, which lost 3 bases and 1 base, there was a span of 12 bases. CDR3 bases: TGCGCCAGCAGCCAGACCCTGACAGAGAACACCGGGGAGCTGTTTTTT. Protein: CASSQTLTENTGELFF.

The rearrangement joins TRBV27 to TRBJ2-5; weak D call: TRBD1 (5 bases). The CDR3 spans 13 residues. Deletions cut 5 bases from V and 2 bases from J, with 9 bases between. Germline V lookup: CDR1 MNHEY, CDR2 SMNVEV (reference sequence). The CDR3 DNA follows: TGTGCCAGCAGTCCCAGACAGCAAGAGACCCAGTACTTC. Its protein product is CASSPRQQETQYF.

The V and J genes are TRBV7-9 and TRBJ2-3; 12 positions agree with TRBD2. The CDR3 is 16 amino acids. Unmatched junction bases numbered 4, after V lost 4 bases and J lost 2 bases. The germline gives CDR1 SEHNR, CDR2 FQNEAQ (reference sequence). This CDR3 reads CASSWPSGRATDTQYF. For the CDR3, the DNA is TGTGCCAGCAGCTGGCCTAGCGGGAGGGCCACAGATACGCAGTATTTT.

The chain uses TRBV7-9 and TRBJ2-1; D perhaps matches TRBD2 (6 bases). This CDR3 has 15 residues. Trimming stripped 1 base from V and 9 bases from J, with 16 bases between. From germline, CDR1 is SEHNR and CDR2 FQNEAQ (reference sequence). This CDR3 reads CASSLGGRGNGEQFF. In nucleotides, the CDR3 is TGTGCCAGCAGCTTAGGTGGTCGGGGGAACGGTGAGCAGTTCTTC.

The rearrangement joins TRBV2 to TRBJ1-1, with D tentatively TRBD1 (5 bases). This CDR3 has 13 amino acids. Germline values: CDR1 SNHLY, CDR2 FYNNEI. V lost 6 bases and J 1 base, leaving 9 bases between the germline ends. The CDR3 loop reads CASRRDQNTEAFF. The CDR3 DNA follows: TGTGCCAGCAGGCGGGACCAGAACACTGAAGCTTTCTTT.

The CDR3 sequence: CASSPRGGPMNTEAFF. The CDR3 DNA sequence: TGTGCCAGCAGCCCGCGGGGTGGGCCCATGAACACTGAAGCTTTCTTT. This chain uses TRBV7-3 with TRBJ1-1; D uncertain. The germline V gene has CDR1 SGHTA and CDR2 FQGTGA. The CDR3 is 16 residues long. V was clipped by 5 bases and J by 0 bases, with 16 bases between them.

V and J are TRBV5-1 and TRBJ2-1, with TRBD1 matching 8 bases. The J segment lost 6 bases and the V segment lost 3 bases, leaving 5 bases of the junction unmatched. The CDR3 consists of 14 residues. CDR1 and CDR2 from the germline V gene are SGHRS and YFSETQ. CDR3 DNA sequence: TGCGCCAGCAGCTGGGGGACAGGTCTCAATGAGCAGTTCTTC. As protein: CASSWGTGLNEQFF.

The chain combines TRBV29-1 with TRBJ2-3, with 8 bases lining up with TRBD2. The junction had 21 bases not matched to a gene; V was cut back by 4 bases and J by 0 bases. Looked up from germline, CDR1 is SQVTM and CDR2 is ANQGSEA. This CDR3 is 20 amino acids long. Here the CDR3 DNA reads TGCAGCGTTGGGGGTAGCGGGATACTACGCGAAAAGATTAGCACAGATACGCAGTATTTT. Protein product: CSVGGSGILREKISTDTQYF.

This clone was recorded once. The V and J genes are TRBV27 and TRBJ1-1; D perhaps matches TRBD1 (6 bases). CDR3 length: 14 amino acids. Looked up from germline, CDR1 is MNHEY and CDR2 is SMNVEV (reference sequence). Trimming left V 5 bases short and J 11 bases short, with 21 bases between. In nucleotides, the CDR3 is TGTGCCAGCAGTACTACAGGGTTCTCCCCGGTCGCTTTCTTT. Residues: CASSTTGFSPVAFF.

This rearrangement joins TRBV18 to TRBJ1-1; the D is unclear. Germline lookup yields CDR1 KGHSH and CDR2 LQKENI. Trimming left V 0 bases short and J 3 bases short, with 5 bases between. The CDR3 length is 13 residues. The CDR3 protein is CASSPPSHTEAFF. The CDR3 DNA is TGTGCCAGCTCACCACCCTCCCACACTGAAGCTTTCTTT. Combining the CDR3 with reference TRBV18 and TRBJ1-1 gives the whole variable domain NAGVMQNPRHLVRRRGQEARLRCSPMKGHSHVYWYRQLPEEGLKFMVYLQKENIIDESGMPKERFSAEFPKEGPSILRIQQVVRGDSAAYFCASSPPSHTEAFFGQGTRLTVV.

The chain has TRBV28 and TRBJ2-7; D is undetermined. The CDR3 runs to 15 residues. CDR1 is MDHEN and CDR2 is SYDVKM in the germline V gene. V lost 3 bases and J 4 bases, leaving 16 bases between the germline ends. CDR3 sequence (DNA): TGTGCCAGCAGTTTTAGCCAAGAGTTCCCATACGAGCAGTACTTC. It codes for CASSFSQEFPYEQYF. The whole variable domain, filled in from reference TRBV28 and TRBJ2-7, reads DVKVTQSSRYLVKRTGEKVFLECVQDMDHENMFWYRQDPGLGLRLIYFSYDVKMKEKGDIPEGYSVSREKKERFSLILESASTNQTSMYLCASSFSQEFPYEQYFGPGTRLTVT.

The chain carries TRBV27 and TRBJ2-7, with 13 bases matching TRBD2. Germline V CDR1 and CDR2: MNHEY, SMNVEV (reference sequence). This CDR3 comprises 15 residues. V lost 6 bases, J lost 2 bases, and 4 bases stayed unmatched. The CDR3 nucleotides are TGTGCCAGCAGGAATGGACTAGCGGGGGCCTACGAGCAGTACTTC. The encoded protein is CASRNGLAGAYEQYF.

CDR3 DNA sequence: TGTGCCAGCAGTTACCCGGGGAGCGAGCAGTACTTC. It specifies CASSYPGSEQYF. This chain uses TRBV6-5 with TRBJ2-7; D perhaps matches TRBD2 (5 bases). The germline CDR1 and CDR2 sequences are MNHEY and SVGAGI. V was clipped by 2 bases and J by 6 bases, with 8 bases between them. The CDR3 covers 12 residues.

The chain has TRBV30 and TRBJ2-1, with D possibly being TRBD1 (6 bases). CDR1 GTSNPN and CDR2 SVGIG come from the germline V gene (reference sequence). V was shortened by 5 bases and J by 4 bases, with 21 bases between the two germline ends. This CDR3 is built from 16 residues. CDR3 in DNA: TGTGCCTGGGTGCTAAAAACAGGGAGAAGTTACAATGAGCAGTTCTTC. As protein: CAWVLKTGRSYNEQFF. The variable domain in full, with the rest retrieved from reference TRBV30 and TRBJ2-1, is SQTIHQWPATLVQPVGSPLSLECTVEGTSNPNLYWYRQAAGRGLQLLFYSVGIGQISSEVPQNLSASRPQDRQFILSSKKLLLSDSGFYLCAWVLKTGRSYNEQFFGPGTRLTVL.